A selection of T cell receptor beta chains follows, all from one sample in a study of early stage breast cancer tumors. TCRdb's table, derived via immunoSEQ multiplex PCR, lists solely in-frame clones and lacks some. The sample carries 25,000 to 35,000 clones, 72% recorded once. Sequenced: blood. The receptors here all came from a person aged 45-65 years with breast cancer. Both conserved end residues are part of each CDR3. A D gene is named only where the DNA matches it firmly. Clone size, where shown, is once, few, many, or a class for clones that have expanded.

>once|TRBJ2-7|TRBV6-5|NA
TGTGCCAGCAGTTTTCAAGACGGCGGCTACGAGCAGTACTTC
CASSFQDGGYEQYF
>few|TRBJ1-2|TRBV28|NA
TGTGCCAGCAGTACAGGGTATGGCTACACCTTC
CASSTGYGYTF
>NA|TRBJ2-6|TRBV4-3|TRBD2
TGCGCCAGCAGCCAATTTGGACTAGCGCCTCTCTCTGGGGCCAACGTCCTGACTTTC
CASSQFGLAPLSGANVLTF
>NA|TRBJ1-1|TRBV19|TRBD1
TGTGCCAGTAGTATAGGGACTCGACAGGGAAGAAGGACTGAAGCTTTCTTT
CASSIGTRQGRRTEAFF
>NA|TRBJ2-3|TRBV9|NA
TGTGCCAGCAGCGCCCGGGACGGTATCACAGATACGCAGTATTTT
CASSARDGITDTQYF
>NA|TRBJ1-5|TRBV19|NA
TGTGCCAGTAGCGCTACAAGCAGCAATCAGCCCCAGCATTTT
CASSATSSNQPQHF
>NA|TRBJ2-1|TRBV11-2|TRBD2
TGTGCCAGCAGCTTAGGGACTAGCGGTAGCTCCTACAATGAGCAGTTCTTC
CASSLGTSGSSYNEQFF
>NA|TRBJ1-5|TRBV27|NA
TGTGCCAGCAGTTTAAGGAAGGGCGGTAGTAGCAATCAGCCCCAGCATTTT
CASSLRKGGSSNQPQHF
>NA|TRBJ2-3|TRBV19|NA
TGTGCCAGTAGTATAGGTGGGAGGTTGAGCACAGATACGCAGTATTTT
CASSIGGRLSTDTQYF
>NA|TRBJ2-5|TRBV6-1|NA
TGTGCCAGCAGTGTTACAGGGATGCAAGAGACCCAGTACTTC
CASSVTGMQETQYF
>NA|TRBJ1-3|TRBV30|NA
TGTGCCTGGAGTGCATCCTCTGGAAACACCATATATTTT
CAWSASSGNTIYF